The present TCR beta chain was sequenced within a study of cytomegalovirus exposure and HLA in healthy donors. This clone has only one observation. Primers for the PCR totalled 60 Vbeta and 13 Jbeta. Data came from immunoSEQ multiplex PCR; TCRdb stores just in-frame clones and leaves some out. The data contain approximately 53,000 clones, approximately 77% of them singletons. Germline CDR1 SGDLS, CDR2 YYNGEE. The CDR3 loop spans 15 amino acids. V gave up 1 base and J gave up 3 bases; unmatched junction bases: 4. Sequencing was done on a sample of PBMCs. The source of this sequence is a woman in her forties or fifties in good health and CMV-seronegative. The chain is built from TRBV9 and TRBJ2-1; 7 nucleotides match TRBD2. The CDR3 region has the DNA TGTGCCAGCAGCGTAAGCCTAGCGGACTACAATGAGCAGTTCTTC. As protein: CASSVSLADYNEQFF. The whole variable domain, remainder taken from reference TRBV9 and TRBJ2-1, is DSGVTQTPKHLITATGQRVTLRCSPRSGDLSVYWYQQSLDQGLQFLIQYYNGEERAKGNILERFSAQQFPDLHSELNLSSLELGDSALYFCASSVSLADYNEQFFGPGTRLTVL.